Below are 30 T cell receptor beta chains sequenced from a single sample in a study of cytomegalovirus exposure and HLA in healthy donors. This PCR relied on a set of 60 Vbeta primers and 13 Jbeta primers. Data came from immunoSEQ multiplex PCR; TCRdb stores just in-frame clones and leaves some out. Of roughly 220,000 clones listed, roughly 80% are singletons. Specimen: PBMCs. The receptors originated from a man aged 25-45 years in good health and CMV-seronegative.

For this clone: The junction shows a germline mismatch at one end, possibly a read error. The rearrangement joins TRBV28 to TRBJ2-6; the D gene is possibly TRBD2 (6 bases). This CDR3 has 17 amino acids. Germline V lookup: CDR1 MDHEN, CDR2 SYDVKM. This CDR3 is CASSLLIGDSGASVLTF. CDR3 DNA: TGTGCCAGCAGTTTATTGATAGGGGACTCTGGGGCCAGCGTCCTGACTTTC.

This rearrangement joins TRBV6-6 to TRBJ2-2; 7 positions agree with TRBD1. CDR3 size: 16 residues. CDR1 is MNHNY, CDR2 SVGAGI, per germline (reference sequence). J lost 2 bases, V lost 8 bases, and 11 bases had no gene match. CDR3 coding DNA: TGTGCCAGCTTCCCCTCGGGACAGCCAAACACCGGGGAGCTGTTTTTT. Amino acids: CASFPSGQPNTGELFF.

The genes are TRBV5-5 and TRBJ1-5, with TRBD1 matching over 9 bases. V lost 4 bases and J lost 7; bases outside the gene matches: 6. Germline V gene data show CDR1 as SGHKS and CDR2 as YYEKEE (reference sequence). This CDR3 comprises 14 residues. The CDR3 DNA reads as TGTGCCAGCAGCCCTCCGGGGACAGGGCAGCCCCAGCATTTT. This sequence encodes CASSPPGTGQPQHF. The full variable domain, in which reference TRBV5-5 and TRBJ1-5 provide the parts outside the CDR3, is DAGVTQSPTHLIKTRGQQVTLRCSPISGHKSVSWYQQVLGQGPQFIFQYYEKEERGRGNFPDRFSARQFPNYSSELNVNALLLGDSALYLCASSPPGTGQPQHFGDGTRLSIL.

The chain uses TRBV27 and TRBJ2-7; maybe TRBD2 (6 bases). The germline V and J ends were trimmed by 5 bases and 1 base, with 9 bases remaining between them. This CDR3 region has 13 residues. The germline V gene encodes CDR1 MNHEY and CDR2 SMNVEV (reference sequence). The CDR3, as DNA: TGTGCCAGCAGTCGGGACTTTTCCTACGAGCAGTACTTC. Residues: CASSRDFSYEQYF.

This sequence joins TRBV7-9 and TRBJ2-5; D may be TRBD2 (6 bases). V was shortened by 5 bases and J by 5 bases, with 18 bases between the two germline ends. CDR1 SEHNR and CDR2 FQNEAQ come from the germline V gene (reference sequence). The CDR3 has 15 residues. The CDR3 loop is CASSPIGDLKETQYF. The DNA for the CDR3 is TGTGCCAGCAGCCCTATTGGGGACTTAAAGGAGACCCAGTACTTC.

The chain recombines TRBV11-2 with TRBJ1-2; D is uncertain. CDR3 length: 11 amino acids. The germline CDR1 and CDR2 sequences are SGHAT and FQNNGV. The V gene lost 1 base and the J gene lost 10 bases, with 7 bases spanning the gap. The CDR3 DNA is TGTGCCAGCAGCTTAGGGCCAGACTACACCTTC. Its translation is CASSLGPDYTF.

The rearrangement joins TRBV1 to TRBJ1-5; the table's D call, TRBD1, has no DNA check behind it. TRBV1 is annotated as a pseudogene. CDR3 length: 16 amino acids. CDR3 amino acids: CTSSQDPGTNNQPQHF. As DNA, the CDR3 is TGCACCAGCAGCCAAGACCCGGGGACAAACAATCAGCCCCAGCATTTT.

The chain is built from TRBV4-1 and TRBJ1-1; 9 bases are a match to TRBD1. The V and J ends lost 0 bases and 3 bases, in that order; junction bases with no gene match: 8. This CDR3 has 17 residues. Germline CDR1 MGHRA, CDR2 YSYEKL. The CDR3 protein is CASSQDLGQGGYTEAFF. Here the CDR3 DNA reads TGCGCCAGCAGCCAAGATTTGGGACAGGGTGGTTACACTGAAGCTTTCTTT.

V is TRBV5-1 and J is TRBJ1-1; the match to TRBD1 covers 9 bases. V lost 0 bases, J lost 4 bases, and 1 base stayed unmatched. The CDR3 sequence is 14 residues long. CDR1 SGHRS and CDR2 YFSETQ come from the germline V gene. The CDR3, as DNA: TGCGCCAGCAGCTTGGCGACAGGGGGCACTGAAGCTTTCTTT. It is translated as CASSLATGGTEAFF.

The J gene is TRBJ1-2, the V gene TRBV11-2; 7 nucleotides line up with TRBD1. Germline assignment: CDR1 SGHAT and CDR2 FQNNGV. Trimming removed 2 bases from V and 0 bases from J; junction bases left unmatched: 6. The CDR3 spans 16 residues. DNA for the CDR3: TGTGCCAGCAGCTTACTCCAGGGGGAGGCTAACTATGGCTACACCTTC. Its translation: CASSLLQGEANYGYTF.

The rearrangement joins TRBV6-1 to TRBJ2-7; tentatively, D is TRBD2 (5 bases). CDR3 length: 13 amino acids. Germline-derived CDR1 and CDR2 are MNHNS and SASEGT. V shed 0 bases and J shed 5 bases, with 8 bases lying between them. As DNA, the CDR3 is TGTGCCAGCAGTGAAGCCCCGGGGAACGAGCAGTACTTC. It yields the protein CASSEAPGNEQYF.

The J gene is TRBJ2-1, the V gene TRBV7-9, with D tentatively TRBD2 (6 bases). The CDR3 runs to 16 residues. Deletions cut 4 bases from V and 0 bases from J, with 13 bases between. In germline, CDR1 is SEHNR, CDR2 FQNEAQ (reference sequence). The CDR3 coding sequence is TGTGCCAGCAGCTCCGGGGTCGGGGGCTCCTACAATGAGCAGTTCTTC. It codes for CASSSGVGGSYNEQFF.

The chain joins TRBV7-2 to TRBJ2-7; D gene ambiguous. The CDR3 loop spans 12 amino acids. CDR1 and CDR2 from the germline V gene are SGHTA and FQGNSA. Deletions cut 5 bases from V and 2 bases from J, with 7 bases between. The CDR3 reads CASSQSAYEQYF. In DNA, the CDR3 is TGTGCCAGCAGCCAATCAGCCTACGAGCAGTACTTC. The full variable domain, its missing parts supplied by reference TRBV7-2 and TRBJ2-7, is GAGVSQSPSNKVTEKGKDVELRCDPISGHTALYWYRQSLGQGLEFLIYFQGNSAPDKSGLPSDRFSAERTGGSVSTLTIQRTQQEDSAVYLCASSQSAYEQYFGPGTRLTVT.

The chain joins TRBV27 to TRBJ1-1; D uncertain. Germline V lookup: CDR1 MNHEY, CDR2 SMNVEV (reference sequence). The CDR3 consists of 15 residues. The V end lost 0 bases, the J end lost 3 bases, and 11 bases lay between the germline ends. CDR3 in amino acids: CASSLSRRTHTEAFF. The CDR3 DNA reads as TGTGCCAGCAGTTTATCGAGGAGGACGCACACTGAAGCTTTCTTT.

Concerning this clone: Other DNA sequences in this specimen translate into the identical CDR3. This rearrangement joins TRBV5-1 to TRBJ1-1; D unclear. This CDR3 is 13 amino acids long. Trimming left V 2 bases short and J 1 base short, with 6 bases between. CDR1 SGHRS and CDR2 YFSETQ come from the germline V gene. The CDR3 is CASSFGGNTEAFF. In DNA form, the CDR3 reads TGCGCCAGCAGCTTCGGAGGGAACACTGAAGCTTTCTTT.

V and J are TRBV5-4 and TRBJ2-7, with 8 bases that match TRBD2. Trimming removed 4 bases from V and 6 bases from J; junction bases left unmatched: 12. Germline CDR1 is SGHNT and CDR2 is YYREEE (reference sequence). The CDR3 runs 15 residues. In nucleotides, the CDR3 is TGTGCCAGCAGCCGCGGGGGGCCCCAACTACGCGAGCAGTACTTC. This translates into CASSRGGPQLREQYF.

The genes are TRBV7-9 and TRBJ2-1; a possible D gene is TRBD2 (5 bases). Between the trimmed V and J ends, which lost 6 bases and 8 bases, there was a span of 14 bases. Germline V gene lookup returns CDR1 SEHNR and CDR2 FQNEAQ (reference sequence). The CDR3 loop spans 13 amino acids. The CDR3 here is CASRSGLRDEQFF. DNA of the CDR3: TGTGCCAGCAGGAGTGGCCTGCGGGATGAGCAGTTCTTC.

V and J are TRBV10-3 and TRBJ2-3; 7 bases fit TRBD2. The CDR3 length is 14 residues. CDR1 is ENHRY and CDR2 is SYGVKD in the germline V gene. Unmatched junction bases numbered 7, after V lost 7 bases and J lost 3 bases. The CDR3 sequence: CAIKLGGGTDTQYF. CDR3 coding DNA: TGTGCCATCAAACTGGGGGGGGGTACAGATACGCAGTATTTT.

This chain uses TRBV4-2 with TRBJ2-1; D is possibly TRBD2 (6 bases). Per germline, CDR1 LGHNA and CDR2 YNFKEQ. The ends were cut back, 0 bases at V and 5 bases at J, with 17 bases in the middle. The CDR3 extends over 17 amino acids. The CDR3 coding sequence is TGTGCCAGCAGCCAAGACGGGGTGGCGGGGCTGAACAATGAGCAGTTCTTC. As protein: CASSQDGVAGLNNEQFF.

This chain connects TRBV4-2 to TRBJ1-1, with D tentatively TRBD1 (6 bases). From germline, CDR1 is LGHNA and CDR2 YNFKEQ. The CDR3 runs to 13 residues. Trimming removed 2 bases from V and 11 bases from J, with 15 bases in between. In DNA form, the CDR3 reads TGTGCCAGCAGCCAATCCGTAGGGGGACGGGCTTTCTTT. Protein product: CASSQSVGGRAFF.

This chain joins TRBV11-2 and TRBJ2-7; the match to TRBD1 covers 7 bases. This CDR3 contains 14 residues. Germline assignment: CDR1 SGHAT and CDR2 FQNNGV. Trimming cost V 4 bases and J 0 bases; bases outside gene matches: 3. Here the CDR3 reads CASSSDRSSYEQYF. DNA of the CDR3: TGTGCCAGCAGCTCGGACAGGAGCTCCTACGAGCAGTACTTC.

The V gene is TRBV6-5, the J gene TRBJ1-2; perhaps TRBD1 as D (5 bases). The germline V gene encodes CDR1 MNHEY and CDR2 SVGAGI. Trimming removed 6 bases from V and 4 bases from J, with 15 bases in between. The CDR3 is 14 residues long. CDR3 protein: CASSITRQGYGYTF. In DNA form, the CDR3 reads TGTGCCAGCAGCATAACCCGGCAGGGCTATGGCTACACCTTC.

V gene TRBV5-1 combines with J gene TRBJ1-1; 9 positions match TRBD1. The CDR3 extends over 15 amino acids. Trimming at V came to 0 bases and at J to 4 bases, leaving 4 bases not matched to a gene. Germline loops: CDR1 SGHRS, CDR2 YFSETQ. For the CDR3, the DNA is TGCGCCAGCAGCTTGGACAGGGGGCATGGCACTGAAGCTTTCTTT. Translation gives CASSLDRGHGTEAFF. The whole variable domain, filled in from reference TRBV5-1 and TRBJ1-1, reads KAGVTQTPRYLIKTRGQQVTLSCSPISGHRSVSWYQQTPGQGLQFLFEYFSETQRNKGNFPGRFSGRQFSNSRSEMNVSTLELGDSALYLCASSLDRGHGTEAFFGQGTRLTVV.

The CDR3 here is CASSSEGSNYGYTF. The CDR3 DNA sequence: TGTGCCAGCAGTTCTGAAGGGAGTAACTATGGCTACACCTTC. The rearrangement joins TRBV6-5 to TRBJ1-2, with D hard to call. V lost 4 bases and J 1 base, leaving 10 bases between the germline ends. Germline assignment: CDR1 MNHEY and CDR2 SVGAGI. This CDR3 has 14 amino acids.

This chain connects TRBV14 to TRBJ1-3; D remains ambiguous. In germline, CDR1 is SGHDN, CDR2 FVKESK. The V and J ends lost 0 bases and 0 bases respectively, with 9 bases between them. The CDR3 totals 16 residues. CDR3 protein: CASSQEGIVSGNTIYF. For the CDR3, the DNA is TGTGCCAGCAGCCAAGAGGGCATAGTCTCTGGAAACACCATATATTTT. Full variable domain (outside the CDR3, taken from reference TRBV14 and TRBJ1-3): EAGVTQFPSHSVIEKGQTVTLRCDPISGHDNLYWYRRVMGKEIKFLLHFVKESKQDESGMPNNRFLAERTGGTYSTLKVQPAELEDSGVYFCASSQEGIVSGNTIYFGEGSWLTVV.

The chain combines TRBV6-5 with TRBJ2-7, with 9 bases aligning to TRBD1. CDR3 length equals 14 residues. Trimming removed 5 bases from V and 3 bases from J; junction bases left unmatched: 5. CDR1 is MNHEY and CDR2 is SVGAGI in the germline V gene. The CDR3 DNA is TGTGCCAGCAGTGCCGGGACAGGGAGCTACGAGCAGTACTTC. Translated: CASSAGTGSYEQYF.

This rearrangement joins TRBV11-2 to TRBJ2-2, with 10 nucleotides matching TRBD1. The ends lost 5 bases at V and 5 bases at J; junction bases unmatched: 2. Germline-derived CDR1 and CDR2 are SGHAT and FQNNGV. The length of the CDR3 is 14 residues. The chain's CDR3 is CASSPGQGTGELFF. In DNA form, the CDR3 reads TGTGCCAGCAGCCCGGGACAGGGGACCGGGGAGCTGTTTTTT.

This chain connects TRBV5-1 to TRBJ2-5, with 8 bases that match TRBD2. The CDR3 has 14 amino acids. The V gene end was trimmed by 7 bases and the J gene end by 3 bases; junction bases not matched to a gene: 8. Per the germline V gene, CDR1 is SGHRS and CDR2 is YFSETQ. The CDR3 coding sequence is TGCGCCAGCTCATCGGGGGGGGATGAAGAGACCCAGTACTTC. Translating gives CASSSGGDEETQYF.

The V and J genes are TRBV27 and TRBJ1-3; a possible D gene is TRBD1 (6 bases). The CDR3 is made up of 14 amino acids. CDR1 is MNHEY and CDR2 is SMNVEV in the germline V gene (reference sequence). Trimming cost V 6 bases and J 6 bases, with 15 bases left between them. CDR3 sequence: CASRKSGEVNTIYF. For the CDR3, the DNA is TGTGCCAGCAGAAAGTCAGGGGAAGTAAACACCATATATTTT.

This rearrangement joins TRBV7-9 to TRBJ2-3; TRBD2 matches 7 bases. The germline gives CDR1 SEHNR, CDR2 FQNEAQ (reference sequence). The CDR3 sequence is 15 residues long. V was clipped by 10 bases and J by 1 base; unmatched bases: 11. The CDR3 sequence is CANAHGGSRTDTQYF. The CDR3 coding sequence is TGTGCCAACGCCCACGGGGGGTCGCGCACAGATACGCAGTATTTT. The full variable domain, completed using reference TRBV7-9 and TRBJ2-3, is DTGVSQNPRHKITKRGQNVTFRCDPISEHNRLYWYRQTLGQGPEFLTYFQNEAQLEKSRLLSDRFSAERPKGSFSTLEIQRTEQGDSAMYLCANAHGGSRTDTQYFGPGTRLTVL.